The rows below give T cell receptor beta chains drawn from one sample of a study of blood T cells in healthy people across ages. TCRdb used MiXCR to reprocess the 5' RACE reads, holding one entry per CDR3 protein. Of approximately 810,000 distinct CDR3 sequences detected, roughly 26% appear once; the ten largest clones hold approximately 15%. Sequenced material: blood. These receptors were obtained from a woman aged 80 or over in good health. The CDR3 runs from the conserved cysteine through the conserved F or W. Fields, in order: clone size, J gene, D gene, V gene, CDR3 DNA, CDR3 protein. D genes are given only for firm matches. Where a row states a size, it is once, few, many or the class of an expanded clone; other rows omit it.

many | TRBJ2-3 | . | TRBV21-1 | TGTGCCAGCAGCCAACTTCAAAGGCATGCAGATACGCAGTATTTT | CASSQLQRHADTQYF
. | TRBJ2-6 | TRBD1 | TRBV12-3/TRBV12-4 | TGTGCCAGCAGTTCCCGGGACAGTCTATCTGGGGCCAACGTCCTGACTTTC | CASSSRDSLSGANVLTF
few | TRBJ1-4 | TRBD1 | TRBV2 | TGTGCCAGCTGCCGGGACAGGGGCGAGTATGAAAAACTGTTTTTT | CASCRDRGEYEKLFF
many | TRBJ2-3 | . | TRBV20-1 | TGCAGTGCTAGAGATCAGGGGGATACGCAGTATTTT | CSARDQGDTQYF
many | TRBJ2-5 | TRBD1 | TRBV12-3/TRBV12-4 | TGTGCCAGCAGCCCAAAAGGGGGCGCTCAAGAGACCCAGTACTTC | CASSPKGGAQETQYF
. | TRBJ1-2 | . | TRBV27 | TGTGCCAGCAGTTGCGGTGGACAGAACTATGGCTACACCTTC | CASSCGGQNYGYTF
few | TRBJ1-5 | . | TRBV20-1 | TGCAGTGCTAGAGTCCCCCCTACGGAAGCAAAGGGAGGGGTCCATCAGCCCCAGCATTTT | CSARVPPTEAKGGVHQPQHF
many | TRBJ2-5 | TRBD2 | TRBV6-5 | TGTGCCAGCAGTTACCGGACTAGCGGGGGGGTCCTTTACGAGACCCAGTACTTC | CASSYRTSGGVLYETQYF
once | TRBJ2-3 | . | TRBV12-3/TRBV12-4 | TGTGCCAGCAGTTTTAGGGGGAGTGTGAAGGGAGATACGCAGTATTTT | CASSFRGSVKGDTQYF
. | TRBJ2-7 | TRBD2 | TRBV27 | TGTGCCAGCAGGCTAGCGGGAGTATCCTACGAGCAGTACTTC | CASRLAGVSYEQYF
many | TRBJ2-3 | . | TRBV24-1 | TGTGCCACCAGCCACAGGGGAGGCGGCGATACGCAGTATTTT | CATSHRGGGDTQYF
. | TRBJ2-3 | TRBD2 | TRBV11-2 | TGTGCCAGCAGACCGAGCGGGGGGTGGGCGCAGTATTTT | CASRPSGGWAQYF
many | TRBJ2-7 | TRBD2 | TRBV5-1 | TGCGCCAGCAGCTTTGGGGGGGACGGCCCCTACGAGCAGTACTTC | CASSFGGDGPYEQYF
many | TRBJ2-7 | TRBD1 | TRBV20-1 | TGCAGTGCTAGGGGACAGAGTAGCTACGAGCAGTACTTC | CSARGQSSYEQYF
many | TRBJ1-5 | . | TRBV3-1 | TGTGCCAGCAGCAAGACTGGGACCTCCAGTCAGCCCCAGCATTTT | CASSKTGTSSQPQHF
. | TRBJ1-5 | TRBD1 | TRBV5-1 | TGCGCCAGCAGCTTGGGCGGACAGGCGGGCCAGCCCCAGCATTTT | CASSLGGQAGQPQHF
many | TRBJ2-5 | TRBD1 | TRBV5-1 | TGCGCCAGCAGTCGTCCCGACGACAGGGAGTACTTC | CASSRPDDREYF
many | TRBJ2-1 | TRBD2 | TRBV20-1 | TGCAGTGCTAGAGATGTGTCTAGCGGGGGCTCTCAAGGGGAGCAGTTCTTC | CSARDVSSGGSQGEQFF
few | TRBJ2-5 | TRBD2 | TRBV6-1 | TGTGCCAGCAGTCCGACTAGCGGGGGGGGGAATAGAAATGAGCAGTACTTC | CASSPTSGGGNRNEQYF
many | TRBJ2-1 | TRBD2 | TRBV20-1 | TGCAGTGCTACCGGGACTAGCGGGGCCTATGAGGAGCAGTTCTTC | CSATGTSGAYEEQFF
. | TRBJ1-1 | . | TRBV7-2 | TGTGCCAGCTGGGGGTGGCCTAGCACTGAAGCTTTCTTT | CASWGWPSTEAFF
. | TRBJ1-2 | . | TRBV6-1 | TGTGCCAGCAGTGAAGGGCACCCCTATGGCTACACCTTC | CASSEGHPYGYTF
many | TRBJ2-1 | . | TRBV9 | TGTGCCAGCAGCGTAGGGGGGCCTGGCTACAATGAGCAGTTCTTC | CASSVGGPGYNEQFF
many | TRBJ1-2 | . | TRBV7-2 | TGTGCCAGCAGCTTAGGCGCCAGGGTACCTAACTATGGCTACACCTTC | CASSLGARVPNYGYTF
many | TRBJ2-3 | TRBD2 | TRBV20-1 | TGCAGTGCTAGACGCCTGGCGGGGGGGCCGGATACGCAGTATTTT | CSARRLAGGPDTQYF
. | TRBJ1-5 | . | TRBV20-1 | TGCAGTGCTAGAGAGGGTGGGAATAACAATCAGCCCCAGCATTTT | CSAREGGNNNQPQHF
many | TRBJ2-5 | . | TRBV7-2 | TGTGCCAGCAGCTTAACGAGGGCCGGAGAGACCCAGTACTTC | CASSLTRAGETQYF
few | TRBJ2-1 | . | TRBV20-1 | TGCAGTGCTAGCCGCGGACAGTACAATGAGCAGTTCTTC | CSASRGQYNEQFF
many | TRBJ2-3 | TRBD1 | TRBV29-1 | TGCAGCGTCGGAAGACAGGGAGGCACAGATACGCAGTATTTT | CSVGRQGGTDTQYF
few | TRBJ1-1 | TRBD1 | TRBV6-2/TRBV6-3 | TGTGCCAGCAGTTCCAGGGGGCCAGCTTTCTTT | CASSSRGPAFF
many | TRBJ2-7 | . | TRBV18 | TGTGCCAGCTCACTCCCGATCGGGGAGCAGTACTTC | CASSLPIGEQYF